This TCR beta chain was documented in a study of T cell repertoires in cytomegalovirus infection. The wider study: Shared public TCR beta signatures pointed to both CMV infection and a matching HLA type. Notes on the study in general: Adding up the frequency of public TCR beta families identified people who carried CMV plus the relevant HLA. HLA-C-restricted CMV clonotypes gave the most frequent clonotype in two of eight donors.

Trimming removed 8 bases from V and 5 bases from J, with 12 bases in between. This CDR3 is built from 13 residues. This clonotype was found a few times. Its antigen is as yet unknown. TCRdb ran MiXCR on the reads and lists one entry per CDR3 protein. The sample lists around 110,000 distinct CDR3 sequences; roughly 9.1% were seen once. The chain recombines TRBV12-3 or TRBV12-4 with TRBJ2-2; D is perhaps TRBD1 (6 bases). Sequenced: PBMCs, sequenced either directly or after in vitro stimulation (not recorded which). This receptor was taken from a human donor in good health (CMV status not recorded). Some clones in this sample may be carry-over from other donors' samples. The CDR3 bases are TGTGCCAGCGGTAAACAGGGAACCGGGGAGCTGTTTTTT. Translating gives CASGKQGTGELFF.